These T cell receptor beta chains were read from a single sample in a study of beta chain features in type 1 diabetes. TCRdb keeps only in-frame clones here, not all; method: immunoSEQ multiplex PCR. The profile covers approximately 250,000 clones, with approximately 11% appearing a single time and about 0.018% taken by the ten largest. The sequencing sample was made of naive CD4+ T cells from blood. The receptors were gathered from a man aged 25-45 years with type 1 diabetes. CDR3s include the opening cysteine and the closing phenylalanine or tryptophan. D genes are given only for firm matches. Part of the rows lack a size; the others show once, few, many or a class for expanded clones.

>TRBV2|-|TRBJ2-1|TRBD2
TGTGCCAGCAGTGGAATAGCTAGCGGGGGTGTGCAGTTCTTC
CASSGIASGGVQFF
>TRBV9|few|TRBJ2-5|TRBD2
TGTGCCAGCAGCCCCGGGACTAGCGGCCAAGAGACCCAGTACTTC
CASSPGTSGQETQYF
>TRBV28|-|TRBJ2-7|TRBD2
TGTGCCAGCAGAGCCTTTAGCGGGGGGCCGCCCTACGAGCAGTACTTC
CASRAFSGGPPYEQYF
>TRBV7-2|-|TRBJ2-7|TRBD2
TGTGCCAGCAGGTGGAGTAGCGGGGGAGCCTACGAGCAGTACTTC
CASRWSSGGAYEQYF
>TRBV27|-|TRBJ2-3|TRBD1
TGTGCCAGCAGGGGGCCGGGACAGGGGGTGAATACGCAGTATTTT
CASRGPGQGVNTQYF
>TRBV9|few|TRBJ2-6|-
TGTGCCAGCAGCTCCAGGGGATCTGGGGCCAACGTCCTGACTTTC
CASSSRGSGANVLTF
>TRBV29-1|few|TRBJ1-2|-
TGCAGCGTTTCGGGCTACACCTTC
CSVSGYTF
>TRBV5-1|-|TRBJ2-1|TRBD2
TGCGCCAGCATACCTAGCGGGGGGATGCGTAATAATGAGCAGTTCTTC
CASIPSGGMRNNEQFF
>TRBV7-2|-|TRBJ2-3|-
TGTGCCAGCAGCCTAGGTAGCCCAGGCACAGATACGCAGTATTTT
CASSLGSPGTDTQYF
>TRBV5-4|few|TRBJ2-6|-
TGTGCCAGCAGCCGAGACACCTCTGGGGCCAACGTCCTGACTTTC
CASSRDTSGANVLTF
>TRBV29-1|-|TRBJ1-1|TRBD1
TGCAGCGTTGAGAGGACAGGACGGGGTGAAGCTTTCTTT
CSVERTGRGEAFF
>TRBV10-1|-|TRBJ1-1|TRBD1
TGCGCCAGCAGGGCGACAGGGGGAACTGAAGCTTTCTTT
CASRATGGTEAFF
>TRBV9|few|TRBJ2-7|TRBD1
TGTGCCAGCAGCGTAGACGGGACAGCCGGTTACGAGCAGTACTTC
CASSVDGTAGYEQYF
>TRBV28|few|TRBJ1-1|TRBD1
TGTGCCAGCAGTGCCCCAGGGGGCCCTGGGACTGAAGCTTTCTTT
CASSAPGGPGTEAFF
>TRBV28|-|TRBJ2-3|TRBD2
TGTGCCAGCAGCACGGCAGCGGGGGGGGCAGATACGCAGTATTTT
CASSTAAGGADTQYF
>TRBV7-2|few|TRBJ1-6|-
TGTGCCAGCAGCTTAGGCCCCGGAGGGAATTCACCCCTCCACTTT
CASSLGPGGNSPLHF